The rows below give T cell receptor beta chains drawn from one sample of a study of T-cell memory formation after mild COVID-19. One entry per CDR3 protein, called by TCRdb with MiXCR from the 5' RACE reads. The sample includes 250,000 to 350,000 distinct CDR3 sequences, roughly a fifth seen only once; the top ten take around a fifth. Sequencing was performed on PBMCs or a T cell subset sorted from them (not recorded which). All receptors come from a man younger than 30 who had mild COVID-19 (a few samples of this study predate the infection). Cell type and time point are not known. The CDR3 runs from the conserved cysteine through the conserved F or W. A D gene is named only where the DNA matches it firmly. Only part of the rows carry a size: once, few, many, or a class if the clone is expanded.

TRBV5-1	few	-	TRBJ2-1	CASSLGTGQEQFF	TGCGCCAGCAGCTTGGGGACGGGTCAGGAACAGTTCTTC
TRBV15	-	-	TRBJ2-1	CATSTEGESYNEQFF	TGTGCCACCAGCACGGAAGGGGAATCCTACAATGAGCAGTTCTTC
TRBV12-3/TRBV12-4	-	-	TRBJ2-2	CASSDPDVDTGELFF	TGTGCCAGCAGCGATCCGGACGTGGACACCGGGGAGCTGTTTTTT
TRBV7-3	once	-	TRBJ2-3	CASRLTGRSTDTQYF	TGTGCCAGCAGACTCACAGGGAGGAGCACAGATACGCAGTATTTT
TRBV19	-	-	TRBJ2-7	CASSGGRGRSYEQYF	TGTGCCAGTAGTGGGGGCAGGGGCCGCTCCTACGAGCAGTACTTC
TRBV6-6	few	TRBD2	TRBJ2-3	CASSPGTSGGTDTQYF	TGTGCCAGCAGTCCCGGGACTAGCGGGGGAACAGATACGCAGTATTTT
TRBV10-2	few	-	TRBJ1-1	CASRMVMNTEAFF	TGCGCCAGCAGAATGGTAATGAACACTGAAGCTTTCTTT
TRBV5-1	-	-	TRBJ1-1	CASSLESGAANTEAFF	TGCGCCAGCAGCTTGGAATCGGGGGCAGCGAACACTGAAGCTTTCTTT
TRBV15	-	-	TRBJ2-1	CATSRGQLSNEQFF	TGTGCCACCAGCAGAGGACAGTTGTCCAATGAGCAGTTCTTC
TRBV5-6	-	-	TRBJ1-1	CASSFDGGLSPEAFF	TGTGCCAGCAGCTTTGACGGAGGGCTTTCCCCTGAAGCTTTCTTT
TRBV6-1	many	-	TRBJ2-5	CASSVQGRETQYF	TGTGCCAGCAGTGTACAGGGTCGGGAGACCCAGTACTTC
TRBV4-3	-	TRBD2	TRBJ2-1	CASSQSSSGFFSDEQFF	TGCGCCAGCAGCCAATCCTCTAGCGGATTCTTTTCGGATGAGCAGTTCTTC
TRBV5-1	many	-	TRBJ2-5	CASHPRGQETQYF	TGCGCCAGCCACCCCCGGGGTCAAGAGACCCAGTACTTC
TRBV7-3	many	TRBD2	TRBJ2-1	CASSLTSGGGEQFF	TGTGCCAGCAGCTTAACCAGCGGGGGAGGTGAGCAGTTCTTC
TRBV5-1	-	TRBD1	TRBJ2-3	CASSFLRTGSGTDTQYF	TGCGCCAGCAGCTTCCTGCGGACAGGGTCGGGCACAGATACGCAGTATTTT
TRBV4-2	once	-	TRBJ1-6	CASSQEVGKGNSPLHF	TGTGCCAGCAGCCAAGAAGTCGGCAAAGGGAATTCACCCCTCCACTTT
TRBV12-5	-	-	TRBJ2-1	CASGYSTYNEQFF	TGTGCTAGTGGCTATAGCACGTACAATGAGCAGTTCTTC
TRBV28	-	TRBD2	TRBJ2-3	CASTLRAGAETDTQYF	TGTGCCAGCACCTTGAGAGCGGGGGCGGAGACAGATACGCAGTATTTT
TRBV20-1	-	TRBD1	TRBJ2-5	CSARSWTGLETQYF	TGCAGTGCTAGATCCTGGACAGGGCTAGAGACCCAGTACTTC
TRBV7-3	-	TRBD2	TRBJ2-2	CASSALAGGFNTGELFF	TGTGCCAGCAGCGCGCTAGCGGGGGGATTTAACACCGGGGAGCTGTTTTTT
TRBV10-2	few	-	TRBJ2-2	CASSEPKQGELFF	TGCGCCAGCAGTGAGCCCAAACAAGGGGAGCTGTTTTTT
TRBV28	-	-	TRBJ2-5	CASNRDNGQETQYF	TGTGCCAGTAACCGGGACAACGGACAAGAGACCCAGTACTTC
TRBV5-1	few	-	TRBJ2-5	CASSPYTFQETQYF	TGCGCCAGCAGCCCTTACACCTTCCAAGAGACCCAGTACTTC
TRBV11-2	many	TRBD1	TRBJ1-6	CASSPSRQGLSPLHF	TGTGCCAGCAGCCCATCAAGACAGGGCTTATCACCCCTCCACTTT
TRBV10-3	-	-	TRBJ1-2	CATRAGDALFFYGYTF	TGTGCCACCCGCGCCGGGGATGCGCTCTTCTTCTATGGCTACACCTTC
TRBV7-2	-	TRBD1	TRBJ2-3	CASSGGQEGRDTQYF	TGTGCCAGCAGCGGGGGACAGGAGGGAAGAGATACGCAGTATTTT
TRBV5-1	few	TRBD1	TRBJ2-5	CASSPRGLLEGTQYF	TGCGCCAGCAGCCCGAGGGGGCTCTTGGAAGGGACCCAGTACTTC
TRBV9	few	TRBD1	TRBJ1-2	CASSDAGTAYGYTF	TGTGCCAGCAGCGACGCCGGGACAGCCTATGGCTACACCTTC
TRBV20-1	-	-	TRBJ2-3	CSARERGLTDTQYF	TGCAGTGCTAGAGAGCGGGGCCTCACAGATACGCAGTATTTT
TRBV5-1	few	-	TRBJ2-6	CASSSRTGPDVLTF	TGCGCCAGCAGCTCCCGAACAGGGCCTGACGTCCTGACTTTC
TRBV3-2	many	-	TRBJ1-5	CASSQDNQPQHF	TGTGCCAGCAGCCAAGACAATCAGCCCCAGCATTTT
TRBV7-2	few	TRBD2	TRBJ2-3	CASSPSGGASDTQYF	TGTGCCAGCAGCCCAAGCGGGGGGGCTTCTGATACGCAGTATTTT
TRBV12-3/TRBV12-4	-	TRBD2	TRBJ2-1	CASSQGLAGANEQFF	TGTGCCAGCAGCCAGGGACTAGCGGGGGCAAATGAGCAGTTCTTC
TRBV20-1	-	-	TRBJ1-4	CSAREGGVEKLFF	TGCAGTGCTAGAGAGGGAGGGGTCGAAAAACTGTTTTTT
TRBV6-6	-	-	TRBJ2-2	CASSSRVDTGELFF	TGTGCCAGCAGTTCCAGGGTAGACACCGGGGAGCTGTTTTTT
TRBV7-2	-	TRBD1	TRBJ1-5	CASSNQGGAEPQHF	TGTGCCAGCAGCAACCAGGGGGGCGCGGAGCCCCAGCATTTT
TRBV9	-	TRBD2	TRBJ2-2	CASSPRGLAGSGGELFF	TGTGCCAGCAGCCCACGGGGACTAGCGGGGAGCGGAGGGGAGCTGTTTTTT
TRBV10-3	few	-	TRBJ2-3	CAIGDTQVPDTQYF	TGTGCCATCGGAGACACCCAAGTCCCAGATACGCAGTATTTT
TRBV4-1	-	TRBD1	TRBJ2-3	CASSQEGTGGDTQYF	TGCGCCAGCAGCCAAGAGGGGACAGGGGGAGATACGCAGTATTTT
TRBV4-3	-	-	TRBJ1-5	CASSQEAGRDSNQPQHF	TGCGCCAGCAGCCAAGAAGCAGGGCGGGATAGCAATCAGCCCCAGCATTTT
TRBV6-2/TRBV6-3	few	TRBD2	TRBJ2-3	CASSTPGGEDTQYF	TGTGCCAGCAGTACCCCGGGGGGGGAAGATACGCAGTATTTT
TRBV7-9	few	TRBD1	TRBJ2-1	CASSSTGTGSNEQFF	TGTGCCAGCAGCTCTACCGGGACAGGGAGCAATGAGCAGTTCTTC
TRBV12-3/TRBV12-4	few	TRBD1	TRBJ2-1	CASSSTGTGDGNEQFF	TGTGCCAGCAGTTCAACCGGGACAGGGGATGGGAATGAGCAGTTCTTC
TRBV24-1	-	-	TRBJ1-2	CATSDPDGANYGYTF	TGTGCCACCAGTGATCCGGACGGAGCTAACTATGGCTACACCTTC
TRBV6-2/TRBV6-3	many	-	TRBJ2-2	CASERAQEYTGELFF	TGTGCCAGCGAACGAGCACAGGAATACACCGGGGAGCTGTTTTTT